These 5 T cell receptor beta chains were sequenced from one sample in a study of blood T cell repertoires in COVID-19. Only in-frame clones appear in the TCRdb table, and some are missing; sequencing was by immunoSEQ multiplex PCR. The sample records about 200,000 clones, roughly 80% being singletons. Input material: peripheral blood. The receptors shown here come from a woman older than 75 with acute or convalescent COVID-19.

The gene calls are TRBV7-8 and TRBJ1-5; D might be TRBD1 (5 bases). This CDR3 region has 15 residues. Per the germline V gene, CDR1 is SGHVS and CDR2 is FQNEAQ. The germline V and J ends were trimmed by 5 bases and 0 bases, with 11 bases remaining between them. The CDR3 coding sequence is TGTGCCAGCAGCCTCGACAGTTATAGCAATCAGCCCCAGCATTTT. This sequence encodes CASSLDSYSNQPQHF.

The chain joins TRBV5-4 to TRBJ2-7, with 7 nucleotides matching TRBD1. The V segment lost 1 base and the J segment 6 bases; nucleotides outside the gene matches: 7. The CDR3 has 14 residues. Germline lookup yields CDR1 SGHNT and CDR2 YYREEE (reference sequence). The CDR3 loop is CASSLQRQGSEQYF. CDR3 in DNA: TGTGCCAGCAGCTTGCAGAGACAGGGATCCGAGCAGTACTTC.

The chain links TRBV27 to TRBJ1-1, with TRBD1 as a possible D gene (5 bases). The CDR3 spans 13 residues. From germline, CDR1 is MNHEY and CDR2 SMNVEV (reference sequence). Trimming shortened V by 5 bases and J by 4 bases, and 11 bases separated the two germline ends. CDR3 sequence (DNA): TGTGCCAGCAGTGGTTGGGGGGGCACTGAAGCTTTCTTT. This encodes CASSGWGGTEAFF.

The chain links TRBV27 to TRBJ2-2; TRBD1 aligns across 7 bases. The CDR3 is made up of 17 amino acids. Looked up from germline, CDR1 is MNHEY and CDR2 is SMNVEV (reference sequence). The V and J ends lost 5 bases and 8 bases, in that order; junction bases with no gene match: 17. The DNA for the CDR3 is TGTGCCAGCAGTCCCAAATACCCCGGACAGGTATCTGGGGAGCTGTTTTTT. Translation gives CASSPKYPGQVSGELFF.

V and J are TRBV7-9 and TRBJ2-7; possibly TRBD2 for D (7 bases). Germline assignment: CDR1 SEHNR and CDR2 FQNEAQ (reference sequence). Trimming shortened V by 0 bases and J by 2 bases, and 23 bases separated the two germline ends. The CDR3 is 19 amino acids. CDR3 sequence reads: CASSLALIGFQRDTYEQYF. The CDR3 DNA reads as TGTGCCAGCAGCTTAGCGCTAATAGGGTTCCAGCGGGACACCTACGAGCAGTACTTC.